This TCR beta chain was captured by sequencing in a study of T cells after yellow fever vaccination. Broader study findings: Peak timing came faster in the weaker secondary response, day 5 versus 15.

Making TCR cDNA involved 5'RACE template switching, which added UMIs and a universal primer site. TCRdb analysed the 5' RACE reads with MiXCR anew, one entry per CDR3 protein. There are 250,000 or so distinct CDR3 sequences in the sample; less than 7.5% occur only once, and more than 0.85% lies in the top ten. V lost 7 bases to trimming and J lost 3 bases, with 12 bases between them. Per germline, CDR1 SQVTM and CDR2 ANQGSEA. CDR3 length equals 12 residues. This clonotype was seen ten or more times. Its antigen is not known. The sequence derives from a man younger than 45 who received the YFV17D yellow fever vaccine. The V gene is TRBV29-1, the J gene TRBJ1-2, with D possibly matching TRBD1 (5 bases). The specimen comprised CD4+ T cells sorted from PBMCs, sampled on the day of the yellow fever booster vaccination. The CDR3 DNA follows: TGCAGCGGCCAAGCGGGGGACTATGGCTACACCTTC. Translated: CSGQAGDYGYTF.